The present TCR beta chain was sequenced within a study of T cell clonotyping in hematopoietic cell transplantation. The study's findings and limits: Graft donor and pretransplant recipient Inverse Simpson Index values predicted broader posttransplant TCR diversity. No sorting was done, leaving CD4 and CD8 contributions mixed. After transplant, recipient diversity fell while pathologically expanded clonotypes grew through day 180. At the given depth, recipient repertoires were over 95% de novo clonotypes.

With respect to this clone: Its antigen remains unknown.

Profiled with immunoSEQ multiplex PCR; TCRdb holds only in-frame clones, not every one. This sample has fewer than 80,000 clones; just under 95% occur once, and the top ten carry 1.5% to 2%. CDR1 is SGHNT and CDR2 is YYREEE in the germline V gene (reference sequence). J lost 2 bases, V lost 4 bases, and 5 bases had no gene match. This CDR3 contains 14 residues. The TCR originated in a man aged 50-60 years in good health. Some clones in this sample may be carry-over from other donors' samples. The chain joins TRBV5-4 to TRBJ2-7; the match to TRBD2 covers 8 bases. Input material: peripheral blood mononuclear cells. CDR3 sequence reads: CASSPGGAPYEQYF. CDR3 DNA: TGTGCCAGCAGCCCGGGAGGGGCTCCCTACGAGCAGTACTTC.